A single T cell receptor (beta chain) is shown here with its context. Its antigen remains unidentified. These data come from a study of blood T cells in healthy people across ages. General study points: Versus aged donors, long-lived donors had higher diversity and more naive CD4+ cells. Not knowing donor CMV status may have confounded expanded clonotype changes. Older age coincided with a roughly linear decline in TCR beta diversity per million T cells.

PCR was performed a second time for about 7 to 12 cycles using a sample-barcoded 5' primer and a J-beta primer mix. TCRdb recomputed calls from the 5' RACE reads with MiXCR, one row per CDR3 protein. The sample shows approximately 940,000 distinct CDR3 sequences, about 48% of them seen only once. Looked up from germline, CDR1 is SNHLY and CDR2 is FYNNEI. The V end lost 8 bases, the J end lost 1 base, and 11 bases lay between the germline ends. This CDR3 is 14 amino acids long. Material for sequencing was blood. V and J are TRBV2 and TRBJ2-2, with no clear D. The sequence came from a man aged 30 to 39 in good health. The CDR3 nucleotides are TGTGCCAGCGCCATAGGTCGGAACACCGGGGAGCTGTTTTTT. It encodes CASAIGRNTGELFF.